This T cell receptor beta chain derives from a study of early T cells in non-severe SARS-CoV-2 infection. This clonotype was observed many times. CDR1 is DFQATT, CDR2 SNEGSKA, per germline (reference sequence). This CDR3 spans 15 amino acids. J gave up 3 bases and V 1 base, and 4 bases lay outside the gene matches. Each CDR3 protein is one row after TCRdb ran MiXCR on the 5' RACE reads. The sample shows tens of thousands of distinct CDR3 sequences, about an eighth of them seen only once. Sequenced material: whole blood. V and J are TRBV20-1 and TRBJ2-3, with 10 nucleotides matching TRBD2. The sequence was collected from an adult who was a healthcare worker with PCR-confirmed SARS-CoV-2 infection or an uninfected control (not recorded which). CDR3 sequence (DNA): TGCAGTGCTAGAGCCTTACTAGCGGGGACAGATACGCAGTATTTT. This codes for CSARALLAGTDTQYF.